Listed below are T cell receptor beta chains from one sample, sequenced in a study of blood T cells in healthy people across ages. MiXCR, applied by TCRdb to the 5' RACE reads, yields one record per CDR3 protein. The sample shows around 1.5 million distinct CDR3 sequences, approximately 32% of them seen only once. Sequenced: blood. The receptors stem from a woman in her thirties in good health. The CDR3 runs from the conserved cysteine through the conserved F or W. D genes are given only for firm matches. The size entry is marked missing in some rows and otherwise reads once, few, many or a size class.

J: TRBJ2-1; size: few; V: TRBV7-8; D: TRBD2; CDR3: CASSSQGGPKNEQFF; DNA: TGTGCCAGCAGCTCCCAGGGAGGGCCGAAGAATGAGCAGTTCTTC
J: TRBJ2-2; size: .; V: TRBV16; D: TRBD2; CDR3: CASSQSWLAGGELFF; DNA: TGTGCCAGCAGCCAATCGTGGCTAGCGGGAGGGGAGCTGTTTTTT
J: TRBJ2-7; size: .; V: TRBV2; D: TRBD1; CDR3: CASRGIPLRTGGSYEQYF; DNA: TGTGCCAGCAGAGGGATCCCCCTACGGACAGGGGGCTCCTACGAGCAGTACTTC
J: TRBJ2-1; size: many; V: TRBV29-1; D: .; CDR3: CSVINGEPSSYNEQFF; DNA: TGCAGCGTCATTAATGGAGAGCCGAGCTCCTACAATGAGCAGTTCTTC
J: TRBJ1-1; size: .; V: TRBV7-2; D: TRBD1; CDR3: CASSSSRDRGKAFF; DNA: TGTGCCAGCAGCTCAAGCCGGGACAGGGGTAAAGCTTTCTTT
J: TRBJ2-5; size: few; V: TRBV7-2; D: .; CDR3: CASSSRSDETQYF; DNA: TGTGCCAGCAGCTCACGGAGTGACGAGACCCAGTACTTC
J: TRBJ1-1; size: few; V: TRBV9; D: .; CDR3: CASSMGENTEAFF; DNA: TGTGCCAGCAGTATGGGGGAGAACACTGAAGCTTTCTTT
J: TRBJ1-1; size: few; V: TRBV29-1; D: .; CDR3: CSASEAFF; DNA: TGCAGTGCTAGTGAAGCTTTCTTT
J: TRBJ2-1; size: few; V: TRBV15; D: .; CDR3: CATSRVLQTRWGNEQFF; DNA: TGTGCCACCAGCAGAGTCCTCCAAACTAGGTGGGGCAATGAGCAGTTCTTC
J: TRBJ2-7; size: .; V: TRBV7-2; D: TRBD2; CDR3: CASSLGAGTSGRSPYEQYF; DNA: TGTGCCAGCAGCTTAGGGGCCGGGACTAGCGGGAGATCTCCCTACGAGCAGTACTTC
J: TRBJ1-2; size: .; V: TRBV5-6; D: .; CDR3: CASTQSSRPPNYGYTF; DNA: TGTGCCAGCACCCAATCGTCGCGACCGCCGAACTATGGCTACACCTTC
J: TRBJ2-3; size: few; V: TRBV4-2; D: .; CDR3: CASSQGAQGTQYF; DNA: TGTGCCAGCAGCCAAGGGGCTCAGGGTACGCAGTATTTT
J: TRBJ2-7; size: few; V: TRBV13; D: TRBD2; CDR3: CASSFSGGAFEQYF; DNA: TGTGCCAGCAGCTTTAGCGGGGGGGCGTTCGAGCAGTACTTC
J: TRBJ2-1; size: few; V: TRBV28; D: TRBD2; CDR3: CATIRTSASYNEQFF; DNA: TGTGCCACCATTAGGACTAGCGCGTCCTACAATGAGCAGTTCTTC
J: TRBJ2-1; size: .; V: TRBV20-1; D: TRBD1; CDR3: CSARDPQGSSYNEQFF; DNA: TGCAGTGCTAGAGACCCACAGGGGAGCTCCTACAATGAGCAGTTCTTC
J: TRBJ2-3; size: once; V: TRBV20-1; D: .; CDR3: CSASPGLKSTDTQYF; DNA: TGCAGTGCTTCTCCGGGACTGAAAAGCACAGATACGCAGTATTTT
J: TRBJ2-1; size: .; V: TRBV25-1; D: TRBD2; CDR3: CASSELGLAGGPEQFF; DNA: TGTGCCAGCAGTGAATTAGGTCTAGCGGGAGGGCCTGAGCAGTTCTTC
J: TRBJ2-1; size: once; V: TRBV12-5; D: .; CDR3: CASATWVNSNEQFF; DNA: TGTGCTAGTGCCACTTGGGTGAATTCGAATGAGCAGTTCTTC
J: TRBJ1-4; size: many; V: TRBV12-3/TRBV12-4; D: TRBD1; CDR3: CASSSSRGGPANEKLFF; DNA: TGTGCCAGCAGTTCCTCACGAGGGGGCCCGGCTAATGAAAAACTGTTTTTT
J: TRBJ2-5; size: .; V: TRBV7-9; D: .; CDR3: CASSGGGQSQETQYF; DNA: TGTGCCAGCAGCGGTGGTGGACAGAGCCAAGAGACCCAGTACTTC
J: TRBJ2-1; size: many; V: TRBV29-1; D: TRBD1; CDR3: CSVVGGEVAYNEQFF; DNA: TGCAGCGTCGTAGGGGGCGAGGTTGCCTACAATGAGCAGTTCTTC
J: TRBJ2-1; size: few; V: TRBV10-3; D: TRBD2; CDR3: CAINIGLAAYSEQFF; DNA: TGTGCCATCAATATCGGACTAGCGGCCTACAGTGAGCAGTTCTTC
J: TRBJ2-1; size: once; V: TRBV18; D: .; CDR3: CASSPGAGARLEQFF; DNA: TGTGCCAGCTCACCAGGGGCGGGGGCCCGGTTGGAGCAGTTCTTC
J: TRBJ2-7; size: few; V: TRBV5-1; D: .; CDR3: CASSLGGTQTYEQYF; DNA: TGCGCCAGCAGCTTGGGCGGGACGCAAACCTACGAGCAGTACTTC
J: TRBJ2-5; size: .; V: TRBV30; D: .; CDR3: CAWRNGGSETQYF; DNA: TGTGCCTGGAGAAACGGGGGCTCAGAGACCCAGTACTTC
J: TRBJ2-5; size: .; V: TRBV20-1; D: TRBD2; CDR3: CSALSEIAGGPQEIQYF; DNA: TGCAGTGCTCTCTCCGAGATAGCGGGGGGACCCCAAGAGATCCAGTACTTC